This TCR beta chain stems from a study of CD8+CD57+ T cells in acquired aplastic anemia listed by TCRdb under 2018. About the study as a whole: DNA extracted from sorted CD4+ and CD8+ cells had a mean of around 3 ug, with a range of roughly 0.19 to 27.4 ug. CD8+CD57+ expansion was defined as a frequency above the mean frequency observed in healthy subjects. On the study overall, not on this receptor specifically: Between patients and healthy controls, no significant difference in CD8+ Simpson's diversity was found (P=0.060). About 28 CD8+ CDR3 sequences were found in both patients and controls but appeared to be highly expressed in patients and within the immunodominant clones of the patients.

TCR beta VDJ combination and CDR3 sequence profiling used genomic DNA as the template. An Illumina HiSeq 2000 was the platform used for TCR repertoire sequencing. The study's processing was this. Repertoire assessment relied on Simpson's diversity index, CDR3 size and DJ length profiles, and TRBV/TRBJ rearrangement plots. The most abundant DNA sequence in the deep sequencing data was taken as the immunodominant clone. CDR3 amino acid sequences were checked for sharing across subjects and were also compared against the VDJdb database and published repertoires. TCRdb trimmed public reads at Q25 via fastp, called clones via MiXCR and kept in-frame beta chains. For every CDR3 protein sequence, its rows merge into one entry that carries the most common genes and DNA. The V and J calls were determined by TCRdb, not by the authors. The sample table holds 300,000 or so distinct CDR3 sequences, of which about 50% were seen once. Approximately 1.2% of the sample is held by the ten biggest clonotypes.

This clonotype appeared many times. Its antigen has not been determined. Base qualities were left out, and no much larger clone turns up one base away. Expansion of CD8+CD57+ cells had been shown by flow cytometry in the patients chosen for sequencing. Severe acquired aplastic anemia was diagnosed in all patients according to International Study of Aplastic Anemia and Agranulocytosis and Camitta criteria. No patient had received any therapy when blood was sampled. TCR repertoires of sorted CD4+ and CD8+ blood T cells from severe aplastic anemia patients and healthy subjects were deep-sequenced in the study. In the USA, patient enrollment took place under clinicaltrials.gov protocols 00001620, 01623167, 00001397, 00071045, 00081523 and 00961064. Ficoll-Paque density gradient centrifugation was used to isolate peripheral blood mononuclear cells. Before DNA was extracted, CD4+ and CD8+ T cells were sorted using either FACS or magnetic beads.

CDR1 SGHKS and CDR2 YYEKEE are derived from the germline V gene (reference sequence). The junction shows trimming of 3 bases on V and 4 bases on J, plus 10 bases between the germline ends. The CDR3 measures 13 amino acids from cysteine to phenylalanine. The entry retains the CDR3 DNA only, 39 bases that are in frame from base 1. Sequenced: sorted CD4+, CD8+, or CD8+CD57+ T cells (not recorded which) from PBMCs. In this chain, TRBV5-5 is recombined with TRBJ1-1; the D gene cannot be named for sure. This receptor was taken from a human donor with aplastic anemia. The CDR3 sequence is CASSSEWGTEAFF. The DNA sequence is given as TGTGCCAGCAGCTCGGAGTGGGGCACTGAAGCTTTCTTT.